Listed below are T cell receptor beta chains from one sample, sequenced in a study of vaccination and CD4 T cells after COVID-19. TCRdb re-called the PCR reads through MiXCR, storing one row per CDR3 protein. Among roughly 17,000 distinct CDR3 sequences listed, around 75% were seen once. Their target antigens are unknown. What was sequenced was CD4+ T cells from blood, cultured in vitro. These receptors came from a human donor who had recovered from COVID-19. The conserved cysteine and the conserved F or W are not part of the CDR3 here. Not all rows give a size; the values are once, few, many and, for expanded clones, a class.

NA	TRBV7-2	TRBJ2-1	ASSLNRVVDEQF
NA	TRBV6-1	TRBJ1-5	ASSPSNQPQH
NA	TRBV7-3	TRBJ2-2	ASSLAPRGESGELF
NA	TRBV21-1	TRBJ2-7	ASSPRDRGQYEQY
NA	TRBV6-2/TRBV6-3	TRBJ1-2	ASSDILSGTSNYGYT
few	TRBV7-3	TRBJ1-5	ASSLDSNQPQH
NA	TRBV20-1	TRBJ2-2	SARDLEDRTGELF
NA	TRBV28	TRBJ1-5	ASSFITGGSNQPQH
NA	TRBV7-2	TRBJ2-6	ASSLTGTASGANVLT
few	TRBV2	TRBJ1-1	ASSEQGTTEAF
NA	TRBV10-1	TRBJ2-5	ATSEGLQETQY
NA	TRBV3-1	TRBJ1-6	ASIGSYNSPLH
NA	TRBV2	TRBJ2-1	ASSPGRAEQF
NA	TRBV10-2	TRBJ1-6	ASSADRPLH
NA	TRBV20-1	TRBJ1-2	SARDLTGGEGYT
NA	TRBV18	TRBJ1-3	ASSPGISGNTIY
NA	TRBV7-9	TRBJ2-7	AIPQGAAVEQY
NA	TRBV20-1	TRBJ1-2	SARGTGANYGYT
NA	TRBV19	TRBJ2-1	ASSPGLYNEQF
NA	TRBV4-3	TRBJ2-2	ASSSHTGELF
NA	TRBV7-9	TRBJ1-5	ASSLGGEFNQPQH
NA	TRBV10-3	TRBJ1-2	AIWAGKVNYGYT
NA	TRBV7-3	TRBJ2-7	ASSQVVGRINEQY
NA	TRBV24-1	TRBJ2-7	ATSDSQGYEQY
NA	TRBV27	TRBJ2-6	ASSLRSGANVLT
NA	TRBV6-2/TRBV6-3	TRBJ2-7	ASSNGQIWALEQY
NA	TRBV27	TRBJ1-2	ASSGIYGYT
NA	TRBV20-1	TRBJ1-2	SARGMDENGYT
NA	TRBV7-8	TRBJ2-7	ASSPSRWSYEQY
NA	TRBV27	TRBJ2-2	ASSSPSFGELF
NA	TRBV7-2	TRBJ2-5	ASSPGTSGSYETQY
NA	TRBV6-2/TRBV6-3	TRBJ2-7	ASSYNAYEQY